This TCR beta chain emerged from a study of T cells in Graves' hyperthyroidism and ophthalmopathy. Amplified TCR beta CDR3 regions derived from RNA transcripts. First-round RT-PCR of the TCR CDR3 relied on the HTBI primer set. Via MiXCR, TCRdb re-called the multiplex PCR reads, giving one row per CDR3 protein. The repertoire consists of 650,000 to 750,000 distinct CDR3 sequences, with 12% to 15% occurring once and the leading ten covering roughly a tenth. V was pared by 1 base and J by 3 bases, with 10 bases between. Per germline, CDR1 SGHTA and CDR2 FQGNSA. This CDR3 has 15 amino acids. Study-wide results and limits: In the blood, most expanded thyroid clonotypes above 0.001 appeared as well. Ophthalmopathy was distinguished from stable hyperthyroidism by 13 V-J signatures.

This clonotype was recorded at least ten times. Its antigen is still unknown. Source material: blood. This clonotype was obtained from a woman aged 18-29 years with Graves' hyperthyroidism. The chain carries TRBV7-2 and TRBJ1-5; D is unclear. CDR3 sequence reads: CASSLDGRSNQPQHF. CDR3 DNA: TGTGCCAGCAGCTTAGACGGACGGTCCAATCAGCCCCAGCATTTT. Drawing the rest from reference TRBV7-2 and TRBJ1-5, the complete variable domain is GAGVSQSPSNKVTEKGKDVELRCDPISGHTALYWYRQSLGQGLEFLIYFQGNSAPDKSGLPSDRFSAERTGGSVSTLTIQRTQQEDSAVYLCASSLDGRSNQPQHFGDGTRLSIL.